The rows below give T cell receptor beta chains drawn from one sample of a study of T cells expressing NK-cell markers. Following a re-call of the 5' RACE reads, TCRdb has one entry per CDR3 protein and lacks DNA. The sample holds about 460,000 distinct CDR3 sequences. The sample was blood T cells: a sorted CD56 or NKG2C T cell subset, CD4+ or CD8+ T cells, or bulk PBMC T cells (not recorded which). Receptors originate from a woman aged 45 to 65 in good health. CDR3s include the opening cysteine and the closing phenylalanine or tryptophan.

TRBJ2-6 18 TRBV10-3 CAISERPAESSGANVLTF
TRBJ2-4 14 TRBV6-1 CASRILSTSNIQYF
TRBJ2-2 14 TRBV29-1 CSVIATGSTGELFF
TRBJ1-1 15 TRBV12-3/TRBV12-4 CASSKTTSTNTEAFF
TRBJ2-1 17 TRBV4-2 CASSQEPTSGAFGEQFF
TRBJ2-1 13 TRBV10-3 CAITLDSDNEQFF
TRBJ2-2 15 TRBV11-2 CASAPGAIGTGELFF
TRBJ2-3 14 TRBV5-1 CASSFKPGADTQYF
TRBJ2-3 15 TRBV4-2 CASSSRREGSDTQYF
TRBJ2-3 16 TRBV7-6 CASSLAVAGARDTQYF
TRBJ2-3 14 TRBV6-4 CASSDSAGADTQYF
TRBJ2-2 16 TRBV5-5 CASSPGLTPLAGELFF
TRBJ1-1 14 TRBV6-2/TRBV6-3 CASCNPGRNTEAFF
TRBJ2-7 15 TRBV20-1 CSATGTGPTNYEQYF
TRBJ2-1 16 TRBV20-1 CSISSGSHRSGDEQFF
TRBJ2-1 13 TRBV12-3/TRBV12-4 CASSSSGIGEQFF
TRBJ2-1 13 TRBV19 CASSQTSRGEQFF
TRBJ2-3 15 TRBV5-6 CASSSWGLAGSTQYF
TRBJ2-7 14 TRBV7-8 CASSPKLGSGEQYF
TRBJ1-2 15 TRBV12-3/TRBV12-4 CASSNPGRGAGGYTF
TRBJ2-4 17 TRBV7-2 CASSSSSGMGAKNIQYF
TRBJ1-2 13 TRBV7-8 CASSAGQDYGYTF
TRBJ2-3 13 TRBV3-1 CASSQPLTDTQYF
TRBJ2-1 16 TRBV7-8 CASSLDHVAGDNEQFF
TRBJ2-1 13 TRBV5-5 CASSFRLASEQFF
TRBJ2-7 14 TRBV3-1 CASSQGPPPGEQYF
TRBJ2-1 12 TRBV29-1 CSSRASVNEQFF
TRBJ2-1 19 TRBV4-1 CASSPLVGKAAGRYNEQFF
TRBJ2-1 14 TRBV3-1 CASSPGQGAYEQFF
TRBJ2-3 16 TRBV7-9 CASSRYDFRVTDTQYF
TRBJ2-1 15 TRBV19 CASSRGLVPYNEQFF
TRBJ1-6 15 TRBV7-3 CASSSWGQGNSPLHF
TRBJ1-2 16 TRBV9 CASSVEGKGWDYGYTF
TRBJ2-5 12 TRBV30 CASRFSIETQYF
TRBJ2-3 17 TRBV12-3/TRBV12-4 CASSLQIQGTHTDTQYF
TRBJ2-1 16 TRBV9 CASSPGGSGRDNEQFF
TRBJ2-2 18 TRBV7-9 CASSSFGLAGSNTGELFF
TRBJ2-7 15 TRBV10-3 CAISDGLAGVSEQYF
TRBJ2-2 15 TRBV29-1 CSVPQGAMGTGELFF
TRBJ2-7 12 TRBV29-1 CSVDSGVGEQYF
TRBJ2-5 16 TRBV12-3/TRBV12-4 CASSLAQAGGQETQYF
TRBJ1-5 15 TRBV10-2 CASRGTGLKNQPQHF
TRBJ2-1 13 TRBV4-1 CASSQRVSGNQFF
TRBJ2-2 19 TRBV5-1 CASSSLVRPGPKNTGELFF